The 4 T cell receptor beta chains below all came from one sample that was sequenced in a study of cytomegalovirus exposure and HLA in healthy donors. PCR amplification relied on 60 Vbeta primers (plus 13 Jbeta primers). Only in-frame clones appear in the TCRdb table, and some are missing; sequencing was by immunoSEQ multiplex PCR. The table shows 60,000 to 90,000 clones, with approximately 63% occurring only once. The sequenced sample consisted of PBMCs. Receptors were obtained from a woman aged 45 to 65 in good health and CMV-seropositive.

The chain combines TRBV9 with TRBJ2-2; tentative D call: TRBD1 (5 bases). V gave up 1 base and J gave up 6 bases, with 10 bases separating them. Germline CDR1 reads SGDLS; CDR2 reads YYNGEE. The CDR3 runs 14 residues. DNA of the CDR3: TGTGCCAGCAGCGTATTCCAGGGCTCCGGGGAGCTGTTTTTT. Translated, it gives CASSVFQGSGELFF.

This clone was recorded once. The CDR3 reads CASSRSSGRASSYNEQFF. CDR3 nucleotides: TGTGCCAGCAGCCGAAGTAGCGGGAGGGCCAGCTCCTACAATGAGCAGTTCTTC. The gene calls are TRBV11-3 and TRBJ2-1, with TRBD2 matching over 11 bases. The germline V gene has CDR1 SGHNT and CDR2 YENEEA. The CDR3 covers 18 residues. Germline trimming cut 5 bases from V and 0 bases from J; bases unmatched to any gene: 9.

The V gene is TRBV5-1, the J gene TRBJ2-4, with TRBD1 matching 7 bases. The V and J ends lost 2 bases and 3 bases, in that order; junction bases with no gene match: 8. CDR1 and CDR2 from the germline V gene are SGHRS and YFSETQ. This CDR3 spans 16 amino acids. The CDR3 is CASSFQGGQGKNIQYF. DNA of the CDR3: TGCGCCAGCAGCTTTCAAGGGGGCCAGGGCAAAAACATTCAGTACTTC.

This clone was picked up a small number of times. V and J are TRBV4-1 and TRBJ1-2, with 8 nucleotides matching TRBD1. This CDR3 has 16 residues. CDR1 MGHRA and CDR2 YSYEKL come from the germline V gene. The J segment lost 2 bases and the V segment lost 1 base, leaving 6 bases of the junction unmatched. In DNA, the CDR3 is TGCGCCAGCAGCCAAGGATCCGGACAGGGCAACTATGGCTACACCTTC. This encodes CASSQGSGQGNYGYTF.